This T cell receptor (beta chain) was observed in a study of blood T cell repertoires in COVID-19. The V gene lost 2 bases and the J gene lost 4 bases, with 6 bases spanning the gap. Germline CDR1 and CDR2: MDHEN and SYDVKM. The length of the CDR3 is 12 residues. Clinical histories supplied by participants themselves formed the basis of cohort assignment. Each recovered donor of Cohort 3 presented with two negative PCRs, clearance, or symptom resolution. Original handling: Using reference gene primer amplification, nucleated cell counts were estimated. Sequencing was performed with immunoSEQ multiplex PCR; in TCRdb, only in-frame clones are kept and a portion is missing. Clone size and V and J calls were adopted from that table, with D and trimming inferred from the DNA. The data contain a few hundred thousand clones, approximately 85% of them singletons.

The specimen sequenced was PBMCs or T cells enriched from blood (not recorded which). This TCR came from a woman aged 25 to 39 who had recovered from COVID-19. This sequence joins TRBV28 and TRBJ2-7; D gene unclear. CDR3 region: CASSLILYEQYF. CDR3 nucleotides: TGTGCCAGCAGTTTAATTCTTTACGAGCAGTACTTC.